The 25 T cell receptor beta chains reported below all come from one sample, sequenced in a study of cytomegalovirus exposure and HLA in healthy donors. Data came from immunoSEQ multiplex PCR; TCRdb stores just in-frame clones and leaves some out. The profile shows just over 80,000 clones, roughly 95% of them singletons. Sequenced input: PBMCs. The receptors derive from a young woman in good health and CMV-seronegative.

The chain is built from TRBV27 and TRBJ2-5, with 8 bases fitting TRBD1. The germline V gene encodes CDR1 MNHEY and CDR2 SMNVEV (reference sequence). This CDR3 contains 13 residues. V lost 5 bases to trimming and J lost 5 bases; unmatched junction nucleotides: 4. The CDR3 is CASSTGGRETQYF. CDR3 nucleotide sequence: TGTGCCAGCAGTACAGGGGGGAGGGAGACCCAGTACTTC.

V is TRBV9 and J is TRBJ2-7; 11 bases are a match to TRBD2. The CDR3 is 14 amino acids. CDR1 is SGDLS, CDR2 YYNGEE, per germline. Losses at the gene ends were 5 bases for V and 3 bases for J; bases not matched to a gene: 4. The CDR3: CASRPGLAGYEQYF. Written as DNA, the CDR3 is TGTGCCAGCAGACCCGGACTAGCGGGCTACGAGCAGTACTTC.

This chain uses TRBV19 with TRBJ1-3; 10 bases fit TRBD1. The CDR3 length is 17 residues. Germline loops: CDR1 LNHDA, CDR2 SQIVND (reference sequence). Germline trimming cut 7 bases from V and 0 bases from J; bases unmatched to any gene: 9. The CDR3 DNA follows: TGTGCCAGTACTCCTGGGGGACAGGGGATCTCTGGAAACACCATATATTTT. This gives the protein CASTPGGQGISGNTIYF.

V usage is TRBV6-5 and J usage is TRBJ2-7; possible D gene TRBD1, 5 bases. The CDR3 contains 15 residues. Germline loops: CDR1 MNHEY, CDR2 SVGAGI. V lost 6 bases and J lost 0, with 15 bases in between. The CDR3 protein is CASSLDSESSYEQYF. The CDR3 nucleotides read TGTGCCAGCAGCCTCGACAGCGAAAGCTCCTACGAGCAGTACTTC.

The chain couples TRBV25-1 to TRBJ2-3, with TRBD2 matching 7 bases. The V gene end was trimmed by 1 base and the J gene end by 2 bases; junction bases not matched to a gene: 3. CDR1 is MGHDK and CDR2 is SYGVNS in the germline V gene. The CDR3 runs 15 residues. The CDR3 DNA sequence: TGTGCCAGCAGTGAATCGGGGAGGGCCACAGATACGCAGTATTTT. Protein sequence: CASSESGRATDTQYF.

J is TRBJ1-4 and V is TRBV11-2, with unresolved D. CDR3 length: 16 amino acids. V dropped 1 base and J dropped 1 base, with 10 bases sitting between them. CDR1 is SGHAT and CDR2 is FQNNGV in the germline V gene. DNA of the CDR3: TGTGCCAGCAGCTTAGTGGGAGGGATAACTAATGAAAAACTGTTTTTT. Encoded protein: CASSLVGGITNEKLFF.

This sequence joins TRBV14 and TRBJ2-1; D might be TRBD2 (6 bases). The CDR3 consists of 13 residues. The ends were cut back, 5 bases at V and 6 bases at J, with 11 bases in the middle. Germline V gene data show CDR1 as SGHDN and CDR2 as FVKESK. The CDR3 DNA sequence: TGTGCCAGCAGCTTGGGACTGATCAATGAGCAGTTCTTC. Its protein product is CASSLGLINEQFF.

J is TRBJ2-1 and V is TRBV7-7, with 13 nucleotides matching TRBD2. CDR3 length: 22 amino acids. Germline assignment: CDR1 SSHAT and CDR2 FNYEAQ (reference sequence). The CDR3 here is CASGSIDRGDELAGGVGNEQFF. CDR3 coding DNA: TGTGCTAGCGGATCGATAGACAGGGGCGACGAACTAGCGGGAGGGGTCGGCAATGAGCAGTTCTTC.

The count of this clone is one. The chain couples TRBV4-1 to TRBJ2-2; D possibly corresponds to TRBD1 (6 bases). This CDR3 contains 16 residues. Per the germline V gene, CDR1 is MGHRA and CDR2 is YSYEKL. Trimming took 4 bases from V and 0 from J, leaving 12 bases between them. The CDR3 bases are TGCGCCAGCAGCCTACAGGGTTTTACGAACACCGGGGAGCTGTTTTTT. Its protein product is CASSLQGFTNTGELFF.

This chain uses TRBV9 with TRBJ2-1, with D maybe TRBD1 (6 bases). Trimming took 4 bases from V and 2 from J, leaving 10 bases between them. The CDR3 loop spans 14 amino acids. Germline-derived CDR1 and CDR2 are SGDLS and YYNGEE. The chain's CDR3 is CASSLGQPYNEQFF. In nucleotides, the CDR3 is TGTGCCAGCAGCCTTGGACAGCCCTACAATGAGCAGTTCTTC.

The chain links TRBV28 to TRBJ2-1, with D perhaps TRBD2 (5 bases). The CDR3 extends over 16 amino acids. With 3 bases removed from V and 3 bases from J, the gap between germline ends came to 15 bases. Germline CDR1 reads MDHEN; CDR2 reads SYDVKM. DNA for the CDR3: TGTGCCAGCAGTTTTTCGGGAACAAAAAGCTACAATGAGCAGTTCTTC. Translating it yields CASSFSGTKSYNEQFF.

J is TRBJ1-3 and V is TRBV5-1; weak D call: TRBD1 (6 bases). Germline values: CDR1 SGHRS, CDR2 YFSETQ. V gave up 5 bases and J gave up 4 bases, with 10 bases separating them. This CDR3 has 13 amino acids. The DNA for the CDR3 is TGCGCCAGCAGACCCGGACAGGGAAACACCATATATTTT. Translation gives CASRPGQGNTIYF.

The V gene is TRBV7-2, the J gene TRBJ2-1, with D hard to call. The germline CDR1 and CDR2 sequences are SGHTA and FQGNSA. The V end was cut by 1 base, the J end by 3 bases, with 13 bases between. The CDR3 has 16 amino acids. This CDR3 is CASSLDVLGYYNEQFF. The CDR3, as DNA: TGTGCCAGCAGCTTAGATGTTCTGGGCTACTACAATGAGCAGTTCTTC.

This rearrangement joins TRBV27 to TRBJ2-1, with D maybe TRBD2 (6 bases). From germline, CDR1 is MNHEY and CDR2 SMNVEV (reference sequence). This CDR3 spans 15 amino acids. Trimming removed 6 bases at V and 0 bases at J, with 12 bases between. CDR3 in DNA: TGTGCCAGCAGGATAGCGGAACCCTCCTACAATGAGCAGTTCTTC. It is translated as CASRIAEPSYNEQFF.

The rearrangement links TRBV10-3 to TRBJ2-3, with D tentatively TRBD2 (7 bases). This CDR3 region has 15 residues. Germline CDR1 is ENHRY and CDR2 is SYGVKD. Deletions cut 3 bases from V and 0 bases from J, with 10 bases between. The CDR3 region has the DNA TGTGCCATCAGTGATGGGGGGGGCAGCACAGATACGCAGTATTTT. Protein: CAISDGGGSTDTQYF.

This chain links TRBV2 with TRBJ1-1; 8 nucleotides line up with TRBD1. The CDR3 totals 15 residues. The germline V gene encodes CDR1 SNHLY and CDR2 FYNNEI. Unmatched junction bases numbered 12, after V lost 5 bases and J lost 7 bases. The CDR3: CASSSETGEKGEAFF. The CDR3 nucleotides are TGTGCCAGCAGTAGCGAGACAGGGGAAAAAGGTGAAGCTTTCTTT.

The CDR3, as DNA: TGTGCCAGCAGCGTGGGCTCGAACGAAGCTTTCTTT. Translated: CASSVGSNEAFF. This chain joins TRBV9 and TRBJ1-1; D gene uncertain. CDR3 length equals 12 residues. Germline V lookup: CDR1 SGDLS, CDR2 YYNGEE. V gave up 2 bases and J gave up 8 bases, with 10 bases separating them.

CDR3 amino acids: CASSAQGTEYNEQFF. For the CDR3, the DNA is TGTGCCAGCAGCGCTCAGGGGACGGAATACAATGAGCAGTTCTTC. V gene TRBV9 combines with J gene TRBJ2-1; D might be TRBD1 (6 bases). V lost 3 bases to trimming and J lost 4 bases, with 14 bases between them. The CDR3 runs to 15 residues. Germline CDR1 and CDR2: SGDLS and YYNGEE.

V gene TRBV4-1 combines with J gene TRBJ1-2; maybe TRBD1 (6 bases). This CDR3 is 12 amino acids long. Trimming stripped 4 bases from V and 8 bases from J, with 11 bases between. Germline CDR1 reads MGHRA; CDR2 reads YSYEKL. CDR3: CASSPSGDGYTF. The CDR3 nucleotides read TGCGCCAGCAGCCCCTCAGGGGACGGCTACACCTTC.

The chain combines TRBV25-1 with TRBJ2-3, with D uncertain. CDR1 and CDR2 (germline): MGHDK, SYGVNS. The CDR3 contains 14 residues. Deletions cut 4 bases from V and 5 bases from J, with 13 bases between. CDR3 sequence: CASSAHNPRDTQYF. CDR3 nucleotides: TGTGCCAGCAGTGCCCACAACCCTAGAGATACGCAGTATTTT. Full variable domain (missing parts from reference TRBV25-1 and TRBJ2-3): EADIYQTPRYLVIGTGKKITLECSQTMGHDKMYWYQQDPGMELHLIHYSYGVNSTEKGDLSSESTVSRIRTEHFPLTLESARPSHTSQYLCASSAHNPRDTQYFGPGTRLTVL.

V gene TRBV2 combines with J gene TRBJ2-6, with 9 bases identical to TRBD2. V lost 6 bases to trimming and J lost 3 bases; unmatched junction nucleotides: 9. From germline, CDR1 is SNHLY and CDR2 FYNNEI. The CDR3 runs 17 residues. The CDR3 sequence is CASRRGAGGGGANVLTF. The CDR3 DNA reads TGTGCCAGCAGGAGGGGAGCGGGAGGTGGTGGGGCCAACGTCCTGACTTTC.

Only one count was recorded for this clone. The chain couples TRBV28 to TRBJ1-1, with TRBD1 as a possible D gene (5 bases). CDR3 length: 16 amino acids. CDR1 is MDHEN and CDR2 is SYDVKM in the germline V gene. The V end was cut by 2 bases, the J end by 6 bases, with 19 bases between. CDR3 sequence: CASSLPKTEQGAEAFF. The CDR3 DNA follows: TGTGCCAGCAGTTTACCCAAGACAGAGCAAGGGGCTGAAGCTTTCTTT.

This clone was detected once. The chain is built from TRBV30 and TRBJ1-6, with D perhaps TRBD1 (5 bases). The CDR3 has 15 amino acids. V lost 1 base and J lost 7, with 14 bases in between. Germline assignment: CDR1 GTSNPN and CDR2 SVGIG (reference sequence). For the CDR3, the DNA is TGTGCCTGGAGTGATAACAGGCCTGGAAATTCACCCCTCCACTTT. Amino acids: CAWSDNRPGNSPLHF.

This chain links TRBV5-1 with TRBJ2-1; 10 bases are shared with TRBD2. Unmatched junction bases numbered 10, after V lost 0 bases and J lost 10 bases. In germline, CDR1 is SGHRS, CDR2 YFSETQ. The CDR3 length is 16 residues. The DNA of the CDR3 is TGCGCCAGCAGCTTGGCCCCAGCGGGAGGGATAAGAGAGCAGTTCTTC. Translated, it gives CASSLAPAGGIREQFF.

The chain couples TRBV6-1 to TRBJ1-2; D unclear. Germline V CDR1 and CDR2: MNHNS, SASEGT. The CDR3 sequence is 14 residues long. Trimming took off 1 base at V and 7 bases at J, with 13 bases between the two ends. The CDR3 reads CASSEGGGLSGYTF. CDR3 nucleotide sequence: TGTGCCAGCAGTGAAGGCGGAGGTCTGAGTGGCTACACCTTC.